The rows below give T cell receptor beta chains drawn from one sample of a study of OX40 agonist ivuxolimab in advanced cancers. The data were produced by immunoSEQ multiplex PCR, yet TCRdb's version contains in-frame clones alone and is incomplete. This sample yields 70,000 or so clones, of which 85% are seen a single time; about 4.1% belongs to the top ten. Material: CD4+ or CD8+ T cells sorted from blood, obtained in a trial of the OX40 agonist ivuxolimab. These receptor sequences come from an adult with an advanced solid tumor such as melanoma, head and neck, liver or kidney cancer. The CDR3 runs from the conserved cysteine through the conserved F or W. A D gene is named only where the DNA matches it firmly. Clone size is not always given. Where it is, it says once, few, many or a class for expanded clones.

>TRBJ1-1|13|-|-|TRBV7-9
CASSLPWNTEAFF
TGTGCCAGCAGCCTTCCATGGAACACTGAAGCTTTCTTT
>TRBJ2-5|14|once|TRBD2|TRBV5-1
CASGLAGGLETQYF
TGCGCCAGCGGACTAGCGGGAGGGCTAGAGACCCAGTACTTC
>TRBJ1-5|12|few|-|TRBV5-6
CASSLVNQPQHF
TGTGCCAGCAGCTTGGTCAATCAGCCCCAGCATTTT
>TRBJ1-1|13|-|-|TRBV28
CASSSTPNTEAFF
TGTGCCAGCAGTTCAACACCGAACACTGAAGCTTTCTTT
>TRBJ1-2|15|-|TRBD1|TRBV9
CASSDPTGGSHGYTF
TGTGCCAGCAGCGACCCGACAGGGGGGAGCCATGGCTACACCTTC
>TRBJ2-2|16|-|-|TRBV5-1
CASSPEAEVVGGELFF
TGCGCCAGCAGTCCCGAAGCGGAGGTGGTAGGGGGGGAGCTGTTTTTT
>TRBJ1-1|13|-|-|TRBV6-5
CASSFTGFGEAFF
TGTGCCAGCAGTTTCACAGGGTTTGGTGAAGCTTTCTTT
>TRBJ2-3|14|once|-|TRBV19
CASTAGRITDTQYF
TGTGCCAGTACCGCAGGTCGAATCACAGATACGCAGTATTTT
>TRBJ2-1|17|-|-|TRBV11-2
CASSPPVGAYPYNEQFF
TGTGCCAGCAGTCCTCCCGTGGGGGCCTATCCCTACAATGAGCAGTTCTTC
>TRBJ1-4|13|-|-|TRBV5-6
CASSLESAGRLFF
TGTGCCAGCAGCTTGGAGTCCGCAGGGCGGCTTTTTTTT
>TRBJ2-3|15|-|-|TRBV11-3
CASSLDAGRTDTQYF
TGTGCCAGCAGCTTAGATGCGGGGCGCACAGATACGCAGTATTTT
>TRBJ2-3|18|-|-|TRBV7-9
CASTPRGLPVGITDTQYF
TGTGCCAGCACCCCCCGAGGCCTACCGGTAGGGATCACAGATACGCAGTATTTT
>TRBJ1-5|14|-|-|TRBV11-2
CASSLSDSNQPQHF
TGTGCCAGCAGCTTAAGTGATAGCAATCAGCCCCAGCATTTT
>TRBJ2-7|14|-|-|TRBV7-2
CASSLAAGNYEQYF
TGTGCCAGCAGCTTAGCGGCCGGGAACTACGAGCAGTACTTC
>TRBJ1-1|13|-|-|TRBV5-1
CASSNQGGTEAFF
TGCGCCAGCAGTAATCAGGGCGGCACTGAAGCTTTCTTT
>TRBJ1-3|16|-|-|TRBV28
CASSLSGSPHGNTIYF
TGTGCCAGCAGTCTGTCGGGATCTCCTCATGGAAACACCATATATTTT
>TRBJ1-5|14|-|TRBD1|TRBV5-1
CASSSGGRGQPQHF
TGCGCCAGCAGCTCAGGGGGTCGGGGACAGCCCCAGCATTTT
>TRBJ2-7|16|once|-|TRBV7-8
CASSLGDFLFQYEQYF
TGTGCCAGCAGCTTAGGAGACTTCCTTTTTCAGTACGAGCAGTACTTC
>TRBJ2-2|13|-|-|TRBV7-9
CASSRVSTGELFF
TGTGCCAGCAGCCGGGTTTCGACCGGGGAGCTGTTTTTT
>TRBJ1-1|11|-|-|TRBV20-1
CSARVADEAFF
TGCAGTGCTAGAGTGGCAGACGAAGCTTTCTTT
>TRBJ2-7|17|-|TRBD2|TRBV4-2
CASSQGSLTGGSYEQYF
TGTGCCAGCAGCCAAGGAAGTTTGACGGGGGGATCCTACGAGCAGTACTTC
>TRBJ2-2|13|-|-|TRBV9
CASSRARTGELFF
TGTGCCAGCAGCCGGGCCAGGACCGGGGAGCTGTTTTTT
>TRBJ1-3|15|once|-|TRBV18
CASSPTRGAGNTIYF
TGTGCCAGCTCACCTACCAGGGGCGCTGGAAACACCATATATTTT
>TRBJ1-5|13|-|TRBD1|TRBV19
CASSKGAGQPQHF
TGTGCCAGTAGTAAGGGGGCTGGGCAGCCCCAGCATTTT
>TRBJ1-3|16|-|-|TRBV18
CASSRGARSSGNTIYF
TGTGCCAGCTCACGGGGGGCGAGATCCTCTGGAAACACCATATATTTT
>TRBJ1-2|13|-|TRBD1|TRBV27
CASSTTGVYGYTF
TGTGCCAGCAGTACGACAGGGGTCTATGGCTACACCTTC
>TRBJ1-2|14|-|-|TRBV6-1
CASSEQRAGGGYTF
TGTGCCAGCAGTGAACAACGGGCCGGGGGTGGCTACACCTTC
>TRBJ1-1|14|-|-|TRBV18
CASSPAGLNTEAFF
TGTGCCAGCTCACCAGCGGGACTGAACACTGAAGCTTTCTTT
>TRBJ1-2|13|-|-|TRBV7-9
CASSKQDNYGYTF
TGTGCCAGCAGTAAACAGGACAACTATGGCTACACCTTC
>TRBJ1-2|13|-|-|TRBV28
CASSLLGYYGYTF
TGTGCCAGCAGTTTACTGGGGTACTATGGCTACACCTTC
>TRBJ2-7|15|-|TRBD2|TRBV7-2
CASSRLTSGVYEQYF
TGTGCCAGCAGCCGTCTGACTAGCGGGGTCTACGAGCAGTACTTC
>TRBJ2-7|14|-|-|TRBV2
CAREPTGPSYEQYF
TGTGCCAGGGAACCGACGGGGCCCTCCTACGAGCAGTACTTC
>TRBJ1-1|12|once|-|TRBV28
CASKNPTVQAFF
TGTGCCAGCAAAAACCCGACAGTTCAAGCTTTCTTT
>TRBJ2-1|17|once|TRBD2|TRBV29-1
CSVGGLAGFSSYNEQFF
TGCAGCGTTGGGGGACTAGCGGGATTCAGCTCCTACAATGAGCAGTTCTTC
>TRBJ2-7|13|-|-|TRBV19
CASKAQGGYEQYF
TGTGCCAGTAAGGCACAAGGGGGCTACGAGCAGTACTTC
>TRBJ1-2|15|-|TRBD1|TRBV25-1
CASSEGLGQVQGYTF
TGTGCCAGCAGTGAGGGATTGGGACAGGTACAAGGCTACACCTTC
>TRBJ2-5|11|-|-|TRBV18
CASSPQETQYF
TGTGCCAGCTCACCACAAGAGACCCAGTACTTC